What follows are 10 T cell receptor beta chains derived from one specimen sequenced in a study of CD8+CD57+ T cells in acquired aplastic anemia. It was patients with CD8+CD57+ cell expansion by flow cytometry who were chosen for sequencing. CDR3 and TCR beta VDJ profiling relied on a genomic DNA template. TCRdb fed the reads into MiXCR, producing one record per CDR3 protein. The table includes roughly 160,000 distinct CDR3 sequences, about two thirds detected once. The source material was sorted CD4+, CD8+, or CD8+CD57+ T cells (not recorded which) from PBMCs. The receptors shown here come from a human donor with aplastic anemia.

This clonotype was counted a few times. This rearrangement joins TRBV29-1 to TRBJ2-2; 7 bases are shared with TRBD1. This CDR3 spans 13 amino acids. V was clipped by 6 bases and J by 4 bases; unmatched bases: 5. CDR1 SQVTM and CDR2 ANQGSEA come from the germline V gene. CDR3 residues: CSVVQGTTGELFF. In nucleotides, the CDR3 is TGCAGCGTCGTACAGGGGACCACCGGGGAGCTGTTTTTT.

CDR3 sequence: CASSPAASGGNEQFF. The CDR3 DNA sequence: TGTGCCAGCAGCCCGGCGGCTAGCGGGGGGAATGAGCAGTTCTTC. V is TRBV7-2 and J is TRBJ2-1, with 11 bases aligning to TRBD2. The CDR3 spans 15 residues. Trimming cost V 5 bases and J 7 bases; bases outside gene matches: 7. Germline V gene lookup returns CDR1 SGHTA and CDR2 FQGNSA.

The table lists this clonotype with many counts. Here the CDR3 reads CASVCDRASLNTGELFF. The CDR3 DNA is TGTGCCAGTGTGTGTGACAGGGCCTCTCTGAACACCGGGGAGCTGTTTTTT. This chain joins TRBV19 and TRBJ2-2, with TRBD1 identical over 7 bases. The CDR3 extends over 17 amino acids. Trimming at V came to 8 bases and at J to 1 base, leaving 13 bases not matched to a gene. Germline V gene sequence: CDR1 LNHDA, CDR2 SQIVND (reference sequence).

The V and J genes are TRBV7-8 and TRBJ2-3, with TRBD2 identical over 10 bases. The ends lost 5 bases at V and 2 bases at J; junction bases unmatched: 13. Germline CDR1 reads SGHVS; CDR2 reads FQNEAQ. This CDR3 region has 18 residues. The CDR3: CASSHNLRTSGYTDTQYF. In nucleotides, the CDR3 is TGTGCCAGCAGCCACAATCTTAGGACTAGCGGATACACAGATACGCAGTATTTT.

The CDR3 region has the DNA TGCGCCAGCAGCCAAGCGGGGGGAGCCTACAATGAGCAGTTCTTC. Its protein product is CASSQAGGAYNEQFF. This chain links TRBV4-1 with TRBJ2-1, with TRBD2 identical over 7 bases. The CDR3 runs to 15 residues. With 1 base clipped from V and 2 bases from J, the junction kept 2 bases outside the gene matches. CDR1 MGHRA and CDR2 YSYEKL come from the germline V gene.

This clonotype was recorded a few times. The rearrangement links TRBV24-1 to TRBJ2-1; D might be TRBD2 (6 bases). Germline CDR1 and CDR2: KGHDR and SFDVKD. Trimming removed 4 bases from V and 8 bases from J, with 20 bases in between. The CDR3 runs 16 residues. CDR3 nucleotides: TGTGCCACCAGTGACACCCCGGCCAAGCGGGTCGATGAGCAGTTCTTC. This translates into CATSDTPAKRVDEQFF.

The rearrangement joins TRBV20-1 to TRBJ2-1; TRBD2 aligns across 7 bases. V shed 7 bases, J shed 9 bases, and the junction held 9 bases outside the gene matches. The CDR3 has 12 amino acids. Germline V gives CDR1 DFQATT, CDR2 SNEGSKA (reference sequence). The CDR3 region is CSGEGSAGEQFF. In DNA form, the CDR3 reads TGCAGTGGGGAGGGCTCCGCCGGTGAGCAGTTCTTC.

The chain links TRBV7-2 to TRBJ2-3; TRBD2 agrees at 12 bases. Germline V gene data show CDR1 as SGHTA and CDR2 as FQGNSA. The CDR3 is 15 amino acids. Trimming removed 7 bases from V and 8 bases from J; junction bases left unmatched: 10. In DNA, the CDR3 is TGTGCCAGCAATCCCGGACTAGCGGGAAAGGCTACGCAGTATTTT. Translated: CASNPGLAGKATQYF.

The V gene is TRBV12-3 or TRBV12-4, the J gene TRBJ2-3, with 15 bases lining up with TRBD2. CDR3 length: 18 amino acids. The V segment lost 1 base and the J segment 0 bases; nucleotides outside the gene matches: 2. The CDR3 bases are TGTGCCAGCAGTTTAGGGACTAGCGGGGGGGCTAGCACAGATACGCAGTATTTT. Its translation: CASSLGTSGGASTDTQYF.

The chain couples TRBV10-3 to TRBJ1-1; a weak D match, TRBD1 (5 bases). CDR1 and CDR2 from the germline V gene are ENHRY and SYGVKD. There are 14 residues in the CDR3. Trimming removed 2 bases from V and 3 bases from J, with 10 bases in between. The CDR3 protein is CAISERGLHTEAFF. For the CDR3, the DNA is TGTGCCATCAGTGAGCGGGGGTTGCACACTGAAGCTTTCTTT.